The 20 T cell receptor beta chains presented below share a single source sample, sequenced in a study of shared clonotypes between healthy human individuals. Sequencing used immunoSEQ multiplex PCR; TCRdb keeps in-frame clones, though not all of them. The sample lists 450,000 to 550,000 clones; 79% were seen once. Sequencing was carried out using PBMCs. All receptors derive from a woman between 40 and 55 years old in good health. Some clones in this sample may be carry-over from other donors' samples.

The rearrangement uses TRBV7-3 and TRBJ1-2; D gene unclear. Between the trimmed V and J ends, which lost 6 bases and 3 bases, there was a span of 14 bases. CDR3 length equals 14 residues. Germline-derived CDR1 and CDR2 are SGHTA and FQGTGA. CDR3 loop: CASSLLGPDYGYTF. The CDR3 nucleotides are TGTGCCAGCAGTTTACTCGGGCCTGACTATGGCTACACCTTC. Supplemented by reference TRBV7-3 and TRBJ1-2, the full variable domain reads GAGVSQTPSNKVTEKGKYVELRCDPISGHTALYWYRQSLGQGPEFLIYFQGTGAADDSGLPNDRFFAVRPEGSVSTLKIQRTERGDSAVYLCASSLLGPDYGYTFGSGTRLTVV.

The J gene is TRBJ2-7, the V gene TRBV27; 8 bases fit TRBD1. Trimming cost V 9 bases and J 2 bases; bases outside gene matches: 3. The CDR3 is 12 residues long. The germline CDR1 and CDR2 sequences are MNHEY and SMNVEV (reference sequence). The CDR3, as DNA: TGTGCCAGACCGGGACAGGCCTACGAGCAGTACTTC. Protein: CARPGQAYEQYF.

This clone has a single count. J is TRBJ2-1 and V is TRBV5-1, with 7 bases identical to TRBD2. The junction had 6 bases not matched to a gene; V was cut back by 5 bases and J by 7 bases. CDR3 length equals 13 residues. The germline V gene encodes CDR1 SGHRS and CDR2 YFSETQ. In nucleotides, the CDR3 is TGCGCCAGCAGGCCAGCGGGAAGGAATGAGCAGTTCTTC. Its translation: CASRPAGRNEQFF.

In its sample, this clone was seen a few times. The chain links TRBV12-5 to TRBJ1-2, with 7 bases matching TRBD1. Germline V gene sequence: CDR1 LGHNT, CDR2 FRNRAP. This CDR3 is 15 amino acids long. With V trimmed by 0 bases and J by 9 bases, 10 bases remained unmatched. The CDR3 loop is CASGLVQGRGTSYTF. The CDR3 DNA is TGTGCTAGTGGTTTGGTACAGGGCAGGGGGACTAGCTACACCTTC.

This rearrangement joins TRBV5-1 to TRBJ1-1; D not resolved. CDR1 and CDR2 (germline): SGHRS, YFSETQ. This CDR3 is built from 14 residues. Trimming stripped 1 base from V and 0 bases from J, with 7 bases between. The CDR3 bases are TGCGCCAGCAGCTTGTCACAGATGAACACTGAAGCTTTCTTT. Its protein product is CASSLSQMNTEAFF.

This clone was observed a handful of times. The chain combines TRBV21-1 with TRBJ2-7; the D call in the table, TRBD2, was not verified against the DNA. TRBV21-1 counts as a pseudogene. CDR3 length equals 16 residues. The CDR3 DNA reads TGTGCCAGCAGCAGCGGGGCGGGAGGGCCTACCTACGAGCAGTACTTC. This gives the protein CASSSGAGGPTYEQYF.

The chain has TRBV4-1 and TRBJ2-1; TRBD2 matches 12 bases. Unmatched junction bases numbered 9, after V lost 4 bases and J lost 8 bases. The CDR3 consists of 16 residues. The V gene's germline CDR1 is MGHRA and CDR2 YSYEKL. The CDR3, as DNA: TGCGCCAGCAGCCGACGAAACCGACTAGCGGGAGATGAGCAGTTCTTC. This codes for CASSRRNRLAGDEQFF.

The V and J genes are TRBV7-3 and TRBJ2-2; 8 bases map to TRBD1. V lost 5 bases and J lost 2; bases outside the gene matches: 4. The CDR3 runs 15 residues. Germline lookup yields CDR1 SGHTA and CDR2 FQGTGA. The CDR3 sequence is CASSLGQGNTGELFF. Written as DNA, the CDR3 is TGTGCCAGCAGCCTAGGACAGGGAAACACCGGGGAGCTGTTTTTT.

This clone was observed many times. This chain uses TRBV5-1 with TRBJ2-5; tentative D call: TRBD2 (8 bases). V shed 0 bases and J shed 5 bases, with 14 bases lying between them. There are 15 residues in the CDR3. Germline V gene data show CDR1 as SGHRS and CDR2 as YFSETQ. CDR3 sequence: CASSLVVAGQETQYF. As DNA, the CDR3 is TGCGCCAGCAGCTTGGTGGTAGCGGGACAGGAGACCCAGTACTTC.

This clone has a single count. CDR3 DNA: TGTGCCAGCAGCCCAGGGGGGGGGCACGCTTTCTTT. It yields the protein CASSPGGGHAFF. This chain connects TRBV11-3 to TRBJ1-1, with TRBD1 matching over 7 bases. V dropped 5 bases and J dropped 11; count of bases not matched to a gene: 8. CDR1 and CDR2 (germline): SGHNT, YENEEA. This CDR3 has 12 amino acids. The variable domain in full, with the rest retrieved from reference TRBV11-3 and TRBJ1-1, is EAGVVQSPRYKIIEKKQPVAFWCNPISGHNTLYWYLQNLGQGPELLIRYENEEAVDDSQLPKDRFSAERLKGVDSTLKIQPAELGDSAVYLCASSPGGGHAFFGQGTRLTVV.

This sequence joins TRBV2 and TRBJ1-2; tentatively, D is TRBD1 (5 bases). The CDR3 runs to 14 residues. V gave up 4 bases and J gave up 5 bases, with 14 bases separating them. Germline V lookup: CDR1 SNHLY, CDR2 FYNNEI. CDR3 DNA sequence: TGTGCCAGCAGTGTGGCAGGGATGGCTTATGGCTACACCTTC. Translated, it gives CASSVAGMAYGYTF. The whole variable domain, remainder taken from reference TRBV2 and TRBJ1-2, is EPEVTQTPSHQVTQMGQEVILRCVPISNHLYFYWYRQILGQKVEFLVSFYNNEISEKSEIFDDQFSVERPDGSNFTLKIRSTKLEDSAMYFCASSVAGMAYGYTFGSGTRLTVV.

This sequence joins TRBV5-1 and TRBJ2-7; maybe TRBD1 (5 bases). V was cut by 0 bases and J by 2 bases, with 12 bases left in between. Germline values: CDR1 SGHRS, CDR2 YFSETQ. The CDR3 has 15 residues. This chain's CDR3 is CASSLDGAAAYEQYF. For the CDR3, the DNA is TGCGCCAGCAGCTTGGATGGGGCAGCTGCCTACGAGCAGTACTTC. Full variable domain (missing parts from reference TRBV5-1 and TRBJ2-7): KAGVTQTPRYLIKTRGQQVTLSCSPISGHRSVSWYQQTPGQGLQFLFEYFSETQRNKGNFPGRFSGRQFSNSRSEMNVSTLELGDSALYLCASSLDGAAAYEQYFGPGTRLTVT.

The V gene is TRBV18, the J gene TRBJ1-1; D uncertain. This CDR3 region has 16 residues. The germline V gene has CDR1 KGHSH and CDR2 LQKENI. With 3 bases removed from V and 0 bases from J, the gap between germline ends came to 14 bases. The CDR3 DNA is TGTGCCAGCTCACCTTACCGGGAAAACATGAACACTGAAGCTTTCTTT. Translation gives CASSPYRENMNTEAFF.

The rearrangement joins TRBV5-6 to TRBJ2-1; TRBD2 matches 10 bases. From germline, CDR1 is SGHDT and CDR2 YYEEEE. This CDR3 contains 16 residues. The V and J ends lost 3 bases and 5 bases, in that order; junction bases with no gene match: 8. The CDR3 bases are TGTGCCAGCAGCTCCTTAGCGGGAGGACACAACAATGAGCAGTTCTTC. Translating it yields CASSSLAGGHNNEQFF.

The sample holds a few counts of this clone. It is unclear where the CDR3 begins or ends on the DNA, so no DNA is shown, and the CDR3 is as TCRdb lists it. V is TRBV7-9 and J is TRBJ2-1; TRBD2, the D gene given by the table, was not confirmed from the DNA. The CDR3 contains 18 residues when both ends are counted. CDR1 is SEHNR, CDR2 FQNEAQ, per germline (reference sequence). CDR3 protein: CASSFEMPSVAPGTSEFF.

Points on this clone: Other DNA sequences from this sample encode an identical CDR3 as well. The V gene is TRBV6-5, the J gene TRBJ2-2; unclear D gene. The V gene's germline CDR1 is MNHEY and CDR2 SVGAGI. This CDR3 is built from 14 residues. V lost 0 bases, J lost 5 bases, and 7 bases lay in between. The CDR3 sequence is CASSYSEGTGELFF. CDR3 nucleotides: TGTGCCAGCAGTTACTCGGAAGGGACCGGGGAGCTGTTTTTT.

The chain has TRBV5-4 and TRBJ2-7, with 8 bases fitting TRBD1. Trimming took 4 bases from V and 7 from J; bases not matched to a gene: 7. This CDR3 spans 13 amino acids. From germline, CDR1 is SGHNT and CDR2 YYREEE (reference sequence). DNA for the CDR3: TGTGCCAGCAGCACGGACAGGGAACGGGAGCAGTACTTC. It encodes CASSTDREREQYF.

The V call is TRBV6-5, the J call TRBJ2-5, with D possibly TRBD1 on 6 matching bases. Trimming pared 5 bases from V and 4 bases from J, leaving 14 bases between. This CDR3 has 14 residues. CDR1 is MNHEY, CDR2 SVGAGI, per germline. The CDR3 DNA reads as TGTGCCAGCAGTCCGGTCGCAGGGGTAGAGACCCAGTACTTC. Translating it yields CASSPVAGVETQYF.

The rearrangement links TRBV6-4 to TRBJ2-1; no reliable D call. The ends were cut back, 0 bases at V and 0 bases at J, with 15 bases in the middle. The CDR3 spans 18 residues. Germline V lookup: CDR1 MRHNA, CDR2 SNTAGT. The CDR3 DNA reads TGTGCCAGCAGTGACTCATTCTGGCTAGAGCCCTCCTACAATGAGCAGTTCTTC. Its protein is CASSDSFWLEPSYNEQFF.

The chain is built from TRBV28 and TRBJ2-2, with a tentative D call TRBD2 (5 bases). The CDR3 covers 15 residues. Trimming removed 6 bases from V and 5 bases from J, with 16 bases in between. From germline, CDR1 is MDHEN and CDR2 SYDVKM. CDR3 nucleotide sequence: TGTGCCAGCAGGGGGAATGTCCCGGGAACCGGGGAGCTGTTTTTT. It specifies CASRGNVPGTGELFF.